This record concerns one T cell receptor beta chain sequence. The data originate from a study of STAT5B mutations in CD4+ large granular lymphocyte leukemia. Clones were sequenced by immunoSEQ multiplex PCR, and TCRdb holds only the in-frame ones, with some missing. The table includes some 5,900 clones, over 70% detected once. Germline CDR1 SGHAT, CDR2 FQNNGV. The J segment lost 0 bases and the V segment lost 3 bases, leaving 5 bases of the junction unmatched. The CDR3 has 16 residues. Sample: PBMCs. The sequence came from an elderly man with CD4+ T-cell large granular lymphocyte leukemia. The chain combines TRBV11-2 with TRBJ2-1, with 7 bases lining up with TRBD2. The CDR3 loop reads CASSLGGVSSYNEQFF. In DNA, the CDR3 is TGTGCCAGCAGCTTGGGAGGGGTCAGCTCCTACAATGAGCAGTTCTTC.